This T cell receptor (beta chain) was found in a study of cytomegalovirus exposure and HLA in healthy donors. Overall study findings and caveats: Looking again later, the authors saw that most CMV-associated TCR beta chains seemed HLA-restricted. Segments of the TCR beta V type were, in most cases, productive about 90% or about 30% of the time in an earlier analysis. Association of a missense DCLRE1C variant with TCR beta V- and J-gene trimming was reported in a later analysis.

PCR employed 60 Vbeta and 13 Jbeta primers. Here immunoSEQ multiplex PCR was the method, and the copy in TCRdb shows in-frame clones only, minus some. Among over 95,000 clones listed, around 77% were seen once. This CDR3 comprises 16 residues. CDR1 and CDR2 (germline): MNHNY, SVGAGI (reference sequence). V gave up 6 bases and J gave up 1 base, with 15 bases separating them. A word on this clone: As yet, its antigen is unknown.

The sequence came from a man in his forties in good health and CMV-seronegative. What was sequenced was PBMCs. This chain uses TRBV6-6 with TRBJ2-2; D may be TRBD1 (5 bases). The CDR3 loop is CASRFSGNLNTGELFF. The CDR3 nucleotides read TGTGCCAGCAGATTCTCAGGGAACCTGAACACCGGGGAGCTGTTTTTT.